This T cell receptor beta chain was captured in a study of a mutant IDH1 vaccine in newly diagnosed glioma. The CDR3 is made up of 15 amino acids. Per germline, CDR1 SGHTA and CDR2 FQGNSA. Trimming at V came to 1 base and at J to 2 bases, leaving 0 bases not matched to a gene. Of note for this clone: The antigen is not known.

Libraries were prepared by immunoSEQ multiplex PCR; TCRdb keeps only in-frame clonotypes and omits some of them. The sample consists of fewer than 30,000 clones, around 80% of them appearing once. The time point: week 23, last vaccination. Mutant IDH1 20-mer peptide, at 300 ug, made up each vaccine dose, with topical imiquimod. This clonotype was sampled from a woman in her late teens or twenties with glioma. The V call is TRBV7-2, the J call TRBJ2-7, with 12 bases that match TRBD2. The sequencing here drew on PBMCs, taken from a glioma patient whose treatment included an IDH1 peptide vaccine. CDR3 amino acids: CASSLGTSGTYEQYF. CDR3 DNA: TGTGCCAGCAGCTTAGGGACTAGCGGGACCTACGAGCAGTACTTC.